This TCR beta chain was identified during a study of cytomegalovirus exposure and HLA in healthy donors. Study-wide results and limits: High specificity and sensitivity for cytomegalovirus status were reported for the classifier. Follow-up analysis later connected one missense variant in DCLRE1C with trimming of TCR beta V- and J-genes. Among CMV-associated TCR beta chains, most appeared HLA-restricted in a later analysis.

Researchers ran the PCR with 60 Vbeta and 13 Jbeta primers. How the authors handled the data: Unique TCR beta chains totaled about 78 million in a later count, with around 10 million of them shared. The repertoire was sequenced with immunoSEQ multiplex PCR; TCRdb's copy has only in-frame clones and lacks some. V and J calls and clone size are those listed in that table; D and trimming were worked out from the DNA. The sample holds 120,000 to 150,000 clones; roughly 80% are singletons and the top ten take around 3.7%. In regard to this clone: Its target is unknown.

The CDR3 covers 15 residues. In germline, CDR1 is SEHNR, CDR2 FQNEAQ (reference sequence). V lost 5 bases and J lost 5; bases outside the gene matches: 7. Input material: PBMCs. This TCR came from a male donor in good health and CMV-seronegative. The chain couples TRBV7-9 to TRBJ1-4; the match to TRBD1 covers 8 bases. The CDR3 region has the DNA TGTGCCAGCAGCCCGACAGGGGTTCGCAATGAAAAACTGTTTTTT. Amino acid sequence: CASSPTGVRNEKLFF.